The text below deals with one TCR beta chain. Preparation of the TCRbeta library was carried out with unique molecular identifiers. TCRdb re-derived calls from the PCR reads in MiXCR, one entry per CDR3 protein. The data contain 500,000 or so distinct CDR3 sequences, approximately 30% of them singletons. This record belongs to a study of T-cell reconstitution after alpha-beta-depleted transplantation in children. The V end lost 4 bases, the J end lost 1 base, and 15 bases lay between the germline ends. The CDR3 spans 16 residues. Germline V CDR1 and CDR2: SGHRS, YFSETQ. Sequences were derived from PBMCs from the stem cell graft donor, sampled from the stem cell graft. The chain couples TRBV5-1 to TRBJ1-5, with a possible D match to TRBD1 (5 bases). This receptor was identified in a human donor who donated a stem cell graft to a child with aplastic anemia. The CDR3 bases are TGCGCCAGCAGCCCGAGGACATCTGTGAGCAATCAGCCCCAGCATTTT. It specifies CASSPRTSVSNQPQHF.